This TCR beta chain derives from a study of long-term antiretroviral therapy in people with HIV. Worth noting for this clone: The antigen remains undetermined.

V lost 6 bases and J lost 4; bases outside the gene matches: 4. CDR1 and CDR2 from the germline V gene are KGHSH and LQKENI. The CDR3 spans 13 residues. Study-wide results and caveats: Repertoire dominance by clones expanded before ART was seen at all time points. Compared with controls, HIV repertoires showed narrower CDR3 length ranges.

With survey level as its setting, the immunoSEQ assay was v3.0. Assay used: immunoSEQ multiplex PCR; TCRdb lists only in-frame clones, some missing. The sample consists of 25,000 to 35,000 clones, over 70% of them appearing once. This specimen consisted of unsorted PBMCs, obtained 3.1 years after starting antiretroviral therapy. The receptor was derived from a woman between 45 and 60 years old with HIV. This chain uses TRBV18 with TRBJ2-3; 7 bases map to TRBD1. The CDR3 DNA is TGTGCCAGCTCGCCGGGACAGCCAGATACGCAGTATTTT. Its translation is CASSPGQPDTQYF.